These T cell receptor beta chains were read from a single sample in a study of T cells in Graves' hyperthyroidism and ophthalmopathy. MiXCR was run by TCRdb on the multiplex PCR reads, yielding one entry per CDR3 protein. The table lists roughly 750,000 distinct CDR3 sequences, around 15% of them singletons. Sequencing was performed on blood. Source of these receptors: a man aged 18 to 30 with Graves' hyperthyroidism. Each CDR3 is given with its conserved first and last residue. A D gene is named only where the DNA matches it firmly. The listing skips clone size in some rows; elsewhere it reads once, few, many or a size class.

>TRBJ2-3|TRBV18|TRBD1|few
CASSPDTGAAGTDTQYF
TGTGCCAGCTCACCAGATACAGGGGCCGCCGGCACAGATACGCAGTATTTT
>TRBJ2-7|TRBV28|.|many
CANLWVPYEQYF
TGTGCGAATTTATGGGTGCCCTACGAGCAGTACTTC
>TRBJ1-5|TRBV2|TRBD1|.
CASSEALLLDRRWNQPQHF
TGTGCCAGCAGTGAAGCGCTGTTGTTGGACAGGCGATGGAATCAGCCCCAGCATTTT
>TRBJ1-2|TRBV28|TRBD1|.
CASRILPGQGDQGYGYTF
TGTGCCAGCAGAATTCTGCCGGGACAGGGGGACCAAGGCTATGGCTACACCTTC
>TRBJ2-2|TRBV7-7|.|few
CASSESPLRNTGELFF
TGTGCTAGCAGTGAAAGCCCTCTCCGGAACACCGGGGAGCTGTTTTTT
>TRBJ2-5|TRBV15|.|many
CATSRDITGKTQYF
TGTGCCACCAGCAGAGATATAACAGGGAAGACCCAGTACTTC
>TRBJ2-5|TRBV10-2|.|.
CASSDWGGEGQETQYF
TGCGCCAGCAGTGACTGGGGGGGCGAGGGCCAAGAGACCCAGTACTTC
>TRBJ1-5|TRBV28|.|few
CASSPLGLFSNQPQHF
TGTGCCAGCAGTCCCCTCGGATTATTTAGCAATCAGCCCCAGCATTTT
>TRBJ2-5|TRBV6-2/TRBV6-3|.|.
CASSYLSGVGETQYF
TGTGCCAGCAGTTACCTTTCAGGGGTAGGAGAGACCCAGTACTTC
>TRBJ1-1|TRBV5-1|.|.
CASSRDTTNTEAFF
TGCGCCAGCAGCAGGGACACGACGAACACTGAAGCTTTCTTT
>TRBJ2-5|TRBV4-1|TRBD2|.
CASSRILAGAEETQYF
TGCGCCAGCAGCCGAATACTAGCGGGAGCGGAGGAGACCCAGTACTTC
>TRBJ2-7|TRBV6-2/TRBV6-3|TRBD2|few
CASSSRAGKYEQYF
TGTGCCAGCAGCTCCCGAGCGGGAAAATACGAGCAGTACTTC
>TRBJ2-3|TRBV7-2|.|many
CASSFDFTDTQYF
TGTGCCAGCAGCTTCGATTTCACAGATACGCAGTATTTT
>TRBJ2-5|TRBV10-3|.|many
CAISEGGQGLYQETQYF
TGTGCCATCAGTGAGGGGGGCCAGGGACTGTACCAAGAGACCCAGTACTTC
>TRBJ2-1|TRBV28|.|.
CASRGDSREQFF
TGTGCCAGCAGAGGGGACTCGAGAGAGCAGTTCTTC
>TRBJ1-1|TRBV29-1|.|few
CSVRTEEAFF
TGCAGCGTTCGGACGGAAGAAGCTTTCTTT
>TRBJ1-5|TRBV2|.|.
CASSETVSNQPQHF
TGTGCCAGCAGCGAGACGGTTAGCAATCAGCCCCAGCATTTT
>TRBJ1-5|TRBV12-3/TRBV12-4|TRBD1|few
CASSPVQGEGQPQHF
TGTGCCAGCAGTCCCGTTCAGGGGGAAGGTCAGCCCCAGCATTTT
>TRBJ2-1|TRBV7-2|.|once
CASSLRFTVDEQFF
TGTGCCAGCAGCTTAAGGTTTACCGTAGATGAGCAGTTCTTC
>TRBJ2-5|TRBV5-6|.|once
CASSLTLTRSIDQETQYF
TGTGCCAGCAGCTTGACCTTGACCAGATCAATAGACCAAGAGACCCAGTACTTC
>TRBJ1-2|TRBV30|.|many
CAWQGGDGYTF
TGTGCCTGGCAGGGAGGGGATGGCTACACCTTC
>TRBJ2-1|TRBV11-3|TRBD2|many
CASSPGLDYNEQFF
TGTGCCAGCAGCCCGGGACTAGATTACAATGAGCAGTTCTTC
>TRBJ1-5|TRBV30|.|many
CACDNFNQPQHF
TGTGCCTGTGACAACTTCAATCAGCCCCAGCATTTT
>TRBJ1-2|TRBV7-9|.|.
CASSLWGGTGGPSNYGYTF
TGTGCCAGCAGCTTATGGGGCGGTACCGGGGGACCTTCTAACTATGGCTACACCTTC
>TRBJ2-1|TRBV2|TRBD1|few
CASRGTAWEQFF
TGTGCCAGCAGGGGGACAGCATGGGAGCAGTTCTTC
>TRBJ2-7|TRBV28|TRBD1|many
CASSLGQEYEQYF
TGTGCCAGCAGTCTCGGACAGGAATACGAGCAGTACTTC
>TRBJ2-1|TRBV7-2|TRBD2|many
CASSSPTRWTSGGGEQFF
TGTGCCAGCAGCTCACCGACACGCTGGACTAGCGGAGGGGGGGAGCAGTTCTTC
>TRBJ2-2|TRBV2|.|many
CASLLGTTTTRFTGELFF
TGTGCCAGCCTACTCGGGACAACTACTACGCGTTTCACCGGGGAGCTGTTTTTT
>TRBJ2-4|TRBV6-2/TRBV6-3|TRBD1|few
CASSKGTGYGNIQYF
TGTGCCAGCAGTAAAGGGACAGGGTACGGAAACATTCAGTACTTC
>TRBJ2-1|TRBV5-4|TRBD2|few
CASSLGLTSGSSYNEQFF
TGTGCCAGCAGCTTAGGGTTGACTAGCGGGAGCTCCTACAATGAGCAGTTCTTC
>TRBJ2-7|TRBV24-1|.|.
CATSDTKGGTKSKQYF
TGTGCCACCAGTGATACGAAGGGCGGGACCAAAAGCAAGCAGTACTTC
>TRBJ2-7|TRBV6-1|.|many
CASSAGRAQTYEQYF
TGTGCCAGCAGTGCGGGCAGGGCGCAAACCTACGAGCAGTACTTC
>TRBJ2-6|TRBV2|.|.
CASRRDTGANVLTF
TGTGCCAGCAGGAGGGATACGGGGGCCAACGTCCTGACTTTC
>TRBJ1-1|TRBV7-2|TRBD1|.
CASSLIGTGGTEAFF
TGTGCCAGCAGCTTAATCGGGACAGGGGGGACTGAAGCTTTCTTT
>TRBJ2-7|TRBV5-1|TRBD1|.
CASSFGTGGFGGEQYF
TGCGCCAGCAGCTTCGGGACAGGGGGCTTTGGAGGCGAGCAGTACTTC
>TRBJ2-5|TRBV7-2|TRBD2|.
CASSLDSSGPETQYF
TGTGCCAGCAGTCTCGATTCTAGCGGGCCAGAGACCCAGTACTTC
>TRBJ2-1|TRBV19|TRBD2|.
CASSIDSGLAGGHLGNEQFF
TGTGCCAGTAGTATAGACTCGGGACTAGCGGGAGGGCATCTTGGGAATGAGCAGTTCTTC
>TRBJ2-7|TRBV12-3/TRBV12-4|TRBD1|many
CASSPSRTGGIYEQYF
TGTGCCAGCAGTCCTTCCCGGACAGGGGGTATCTACGAGCAGTACTTC
>TRBJ2-1|TRBV7-9|.|few
CASSQLLGVENEQFF
TGTGCCAGCAGCCAGCTATTGGGGGTTGAGAATGAGCAGTTCTTC
>TRBJ1-5|TRBV4-1|TRBD1|once
CASSQAGTGGQPQHF
TGCGCCAGCAGCCAGGCCGGGACAGGGGGCCAGCCCCAGCATTTT